The 32 T cell receptor beta chains listed next were all sequenced from one sample in a study of T cell responses to AZD1222 COVID-19 vaccine. Profiling relied on immunoSEQ multiplex PCR, and the TCRdb table lists in-frame clones only, not all of them. Here the sample spans 120,000 to 150,000 clones, about nine tenths being singletons. Sequencing used peripheral blood, obtained 28 days after the second AZD1222 dose. These receptors came from an adult who received the AZD1222 COVID-19 vaccine.

The V call is TRBV7-9, the J call TRBJ1-2, with TRBD1 identical over 7 bases. The CDR3 has 16 residues. CDR1 SEHNR and CDR2 FQNEAQ come from the germline V gene (reference sequence). Trimming at V came to 5 bases and at J to 3 bases, leaving 12 bases not matched to a gene. In DNA, the CDR3 is TGTGCCAGCAGCCCACCCCGCCTAGACAGGGACTATGGCTACACCTTC. This translates into CASSPPRLDRDYGYTF.

The rearrangement joins TRBV7-3 to TRBJ2-5, with D unclear. The CDR3 covers 13 residues. V was clipped by 3 bases and J by 5 bases, with 10 bases between them. The germline CDR1 and CDR2 sequences are SGHTA and FQGTGA. For the CDR3, the DNA is TGTGCCAGCAGCTTTGGCCAAGGGGAGACCCAGTACTTC. It yields the protein CASSFGQGETQYF.

This chain joins TRBV5-1 and TRBJ1-5; maybe TRBD1 (5 bases). Trimming took 0 bases from V and 6 from J, leaving 13 bases between them. The V gene's germline CDR1 is SGHRS and CDR2 YFSETQ. The CDR3 covers 15 residues. CDR3 bases: TGCGCCAGCAGCTTGGTTGCGGGGGACGGTCAGCCCCAGCATTTT. Translating it yields CASSLVAGDGQPQHF.

This chain links TRBV5-1 with TRBJ1-1; D ambiguous. The CDR3 extends over 13 amino acids. Between the trimmed V and J ends, which lost 1 base and 1 base, there was a span of 5 bases. The germline gives CDR1 SGHRS, CDR2 YFSETQ. CDR3 region: CASSLLSNTEAFF. CDR3 coding DNA: TGCGCCAGCAGCTTGTTGTCGAACACTGAAGCTTTCTTT.

This rearrangement joins TRBV10-3 to TRBJ2-7; 7 bases are a match to TRBD2. The CDR3 is made up of 15 amino acids. Germline trimming cut 3 bases from V and 0 bases from J; bases unmatched to any gene: 5. Germline V CDR1 and CDR2: ENHRY, SYGVKD. The CDR3 is CAISDGERGSYEQYF. CDR3 in DNA: TGTGCCATCAGTGATGGTGAGCGGGGCTCCTACGAGCAGTACTTC.

This clone was found once. J is TRBJ2-3 and V is TRBV4-1, with a tentative D call TRBD2 (5 bases). Germline V gene data show CDR1 as MGHRA and CDR2 as YSYEKL. There are 16 residues in the CDR3. The ends were cut back, 1 base at V and 1 base at J, with 12 bases in the middle. Here the CDR3 reads CASSQVGTRGTDTQYF. The CDR3 coding sequence is TGCGCCAGCAGCCAAGTGGGTACTAGAGGCACAGATACGCAGTATTTT.

The rearrangement joins TRBV18 to TRBJ1-2; D is unresolved. The germline V gene encodes CDR1 KGHSH and CDR2 LQKENI. This CDR3 spans 15 amino acids. V lost 2 bases, J lost 4 bases, and 14 bases lay in between. As DNA, the CDR3 is TGTGCCAGCTCACCAGAAACAGATCGCTTCTATGGCTACACCTTC. Protein product: CASSPETDRFYGYTF.

The chain combines TRBV3-1 (or the pseudogene TRBV3-2) with TRBJ1-6; D gene uncertain. The ends were cut back, 6 bases at V and 6 bases at J, with 15 bases in the middle. Germline lookup yields CDR1 LGHDT and CDR2 YNNKEL (reference sequence). The CDR3 totals 15 residues. CDR3 in DNA: TGTGCCAGCAGGGAACACGCACCTTTTAATTCACCCCTCCACTTT. Translating it yields CASREHAPFNSPLHF.

The gene calls are TRBV6-5 and TRBJ1-2; 10 nucleotides align to TRBD1. Germline CDR1 reads MNHEY; CDR2 reads SVGAGI. The CDR3 has 14 residues. V dropped 6 bases and J dropped 4; count of bases not matched to a gene: 5. CDR3 residues: CASRGTGVIYGYTF. The DNA of the CDR3 is TGTGCCAGCAGGGGGACAGGGGTAATCTATGGCTACACCTTC.

The chain links TRBV6-5 to TRBJ2-7; 9 nucleotides agree with TRBD1. CDR3 length: 14 amino acids. Germline V gives CDR1 MNHEY, CDR2 SVGAGI. The ends lost 6 bases at V and 1 base at J; junction bases unmatched: 4. This chain's CDR3 is CASRNDRGSYEQYF. CDR3 DNA sequence: TGTGCCAGCAGGAATGACAGGGGGTCCTACGAGCAGTACTTC.

This clone showed up just once. The chain carries TRBV29-1 and TRBJ1-1; TRBD1 matches 7 bases. From germline, CDR1 is SQVTM and CDR2 ANQGSEA. V gave up 4 bases and J gave up 0 bases; unmatched junction bases: 5. The CDR3 has 14 residues. CDR3 coding DNA: TGCAGCGTTGGGGAGGGGGCTCTGAACACTGAAGCTTTCTTT. Its protein product is CSVGEGALNTEAFF.

The V call is TRBV28, the J call TRBJ1-3; D uncertain. Trimming took off 6 bases at V and 0 bases at J, with 12 bases between the two ends. The CDR3 totals 15 residues. Per the germline V gene, CDR1 is MDHEN and CDR2 is SYDVKM. In DNA, the CDR3 is TGTGCCAGCAGGACCACAAGTTCCTCTGGAAACACCATATATTTT. Its protein product is CASRTTSSSGNTIYF.

J is TRBJ1-6 and V is TRBV19, with a possible D match to TRBD1 (5 bases). Germline V gene lookup returns CDR1 LNHDA and CDR2 SQIVND (reference sequence). The CDR3 runs 15 residues. Trimming removed 3 bases at V and 7 bases at J, with 13 bases between. The CDR3 coding sequence is TGTGCCAGTAGTATTGCCAGGGTTCGGAATTCACCCCTCCACTTT. Protein: CASSIARVRNSPLHF. Looking up the rest from reference TRBV19 and TRBJ1-6 gives the full variable domain: DGGITQSPKYLFRKEGQNVTLSCEQNLNHDAMYWYRQDPGQGLRLIYYSQIVNDFQKGDIAEGYSVSREKKESFPLTVTSAQKNPTAFYLCASSIARVRNSPLHFGNGTRLTVT.

The chain recombines TRBV18 with TRBJ1-1; D is unclear. Germline V gives CDR1 KGHSH, CDR2 LQKENI. Trimming stripped 0 bases from V and 9 bases from J, with 14 bases between. There are 14 residues in the CDR3. The CDR3 bases are TGTGCCAGCTCACCACCGGAATTGCAGACCCAAGCTTTCTTT. Amino acid sequence: CASSPPELQTQAFF.

The CDR3 sequence is CSVEDGAGSYGYTF. The CDR3 nucleotides are TGCAGCGTTGAAGATGGGGCAGGAAGCTATGGCTACACCTTC. The chain uses TRBV29-1 and TRBJ1-2, with D tentatively TRBD1 (5 bases). V lost 0 bases to trimming and J lost 4 bases, with 12 bases between them. Germline V CDR1 and CDR2: SQVTM, ANQGSEA. The length of the CDR3 is 14 residues.

The rearrangement links TRBV11-2 to TRBJ2-1, with 8 nucleotides matching TRBD2. The CDR3 is made up of 19 amino acids. V shed 1 base and J 0 bases; nucleotides not matched to a gene: 11. Germline loops: CDR1 SGHAT, CDR2 FQNNGV. The CDR3 DNA reads as TGTGCCAGCAGCTTAGGAGTTAAAATAGCGGGATTCTCCTACAATGAGCAGTTCTTC. It specifies CASSLGVKIAGFSYNEQFF.

V is TRBV27 and J is TRBJ1-6, with no clear D. Germline loops: CDR1 MNHEY, CDR2 SMNVEV (reference sequence). Trimming took 1 base from V and 5 from J, leaving 9 bases between them. This CDR3 contains 15 residues. CDR3 nucleotides: TGTGCCAGCAGTTTATTGAGCCGGGATAATTCACCCCTCCACTTT. Its translation is CASSLLSRDNSPLHF.

This clone was observed once. The genes are TRBV9 and TRBJ1-3; 7 bases line up with TRBD1. This CDR3 spans 16 amino acids. CDR1 SGDLS and CDR2 YYNGEE come from the germline V gene. V was pared by 4 bases and J by 0 bases, with 7 bases of the junction left unmatched. CDR3 in DNA: TGTGCCAGCAGCCCAAGGGACAGACTCTCTGGAAACACCATATATTTT. This sequence encodes CASSPRDRLSGNTIYF.

The rearrangement uses TRBV3-1 (or the pseudogene TRBV3-2) and TRBJ2-3; D gene unclear. Germline V gene lookup returns CDR1 LGHDT and CDR2 YNNKEL (reference sequence). V was trimmed by 6 bases and J by 3 bases, leaving 13 bases between them. The CDR3 totals 14 residues. The CDR3 protein is CASSPPPGTDTQYF. The CDR3 DNA reads TGTGCCAGCAGTCCGCCCCCCGGGACAGATACGCAGTATTTT.

The chain recombines TRBV2 with TRBJ1-5; 7 bases match TRBD1. The CDR3 runs to 14 residues. V shed 6 bases and J 5 bases; nucleotides not matched to a gene: 7. Germline V gene lookup returns CDR1 SNHLY and CDR2 FYNNEI. The chain's CDR3 is CASRETGIDQPQHF. The DNA of the CDR3 is TGTGCCAGCAGGGAGACAGGGATCGATCAGCCCCAGCATTTT.

J is TRBJ1-2 and V is TRBV30; possible D gene TRBD1, 6 bases. The CDR3 extends over 13 amino acids. Germline CDR1 and CDR2: GTSNPN and SVGIG (reference sequence). Trimming shortened V by 2 bases and J by 9 bases, and 16 bases separated the two germline ends. The CDR3 DNA reads TGTGCCTGGAGTTCCCTCCGACAGGCCAGCTACACCTTC. Residues: CAWSSLRQASYTF.

The chain couples TRBV11-2 to TRBJ1-4; weak D call: TRBD1 (5 bases). The CDR3 is made up of 14 amino acids. Germline V lookup: CDR1 SGHAT, CDR2 FQNNGV. V lost 4 bases to trimming and J lost 6 bases, with 12 bases between them. For the CDR3, the DNA is TGTGCCAGCAGCTCAGGGCAGGGCTATGAAAAACTGTTTTTT. Amino acids: CASSSGQGYEKLFF.

The gene calls are TRBV7-3 and TRBJ1-1; D call uncertain. The CDR3 sequence is 13 residues long. Germline CDR1 is SGHTA and CDR2 is FQGTGA. Trimming pared 5 bases from V and 5 bases from J, leaving 12 bases between. The CDR3 DNA reads as TGTGCCAGCAGCCCCTCGAGAGTAACTGAAGCTTTCTTT. It yields the protein CASSPSRVTEAFF.

This chain links TRBV3-1 (or the pseudogene TRBV3-2) with TRBJ1-5, with D possibly matching TRBD1 (6 bases). Trimming pared 1 base from V and 4 bases from J, leaving 11 bases between. The germline V gene encodes CDR1 LGHDT and CDR2 YNNKEL (reference sequence). The CDR3 spans 15 residues. In DNA form, the CDR3 reads TGTGCCAGCAGCCAAGGTTTAGGGGGGAATCAGCCCCAGCATTTT. It is translated as CASSQGLGGNQPQHF.

V usage is TRBV19 and J usage is TRBJ1-1; possibly TRBD1 for D (5 bases). Trimming took off 7 bases at V and 4 bases at J, with 16 bases between the two ends. The CDR3 has 14 residues. In germline, CDR1 is LNHDA, CDR2 SQIVND (reference sequence). The DNA of the CDR3 is TGTGCCAGTACCCCTTATGGGGGGATCACTGAAGCTTTCTTT. Protein sequence: CASTPYGGITEAFF.

This chain connects TRBV19 to TRBJ2-2, with no clear D. This CDR3 is 14 amino acids long. Trimming stripped 3 bases from V and 1 base from J, with 6 bases between. Per the germline V gene, CDR1 is LNHDA and CDR2 is SQIVND (reference sequence). CDR3 region: CASSMSLNTGELFF. The DNA for the CDR3 is TGTGCCAGTAGTATGTCGCTGAACACCGGGGAGCTGTTTTTT. The variable domain in full, with the rest retrieved from reference TRBV19 and TRBJ2-2, is DGGITQSPKYLFRKEGQNVTLSCEQNLNHDAMYWYRQDPGQGLRLIYYSQIVNDFQKGDIAEGYSVSREKKESFPLTVTSAQKNPTAFYLCASSMSLNTGELFFGEGSRLTVL.

The chain recombines TRBV5-1 with TRBJ2-2, with 7 bases aligning to TRBD2. Germline values: CDR1 SGHRS, CDR2 YFSETQ. The V segment lost 1 base and the J segment 2 bases; nucleotides outside the gene matches: 11. The CDR3 is 18 amino acids. The CDR3 coding sequence is TGCGCCAGCAGCTTGATGGCTAGCGGATCCGTCAACACCGGGGAGCTGTTTTTT. Residues: CASSLMASGSVNTGELFF.

The V gene is TRBV7-2, the J gene TRBJ2-6; D may be TRBD1 or TRBD2 (6 bases each). The CDR3 is made up of 18 amino acids. Germline CDR1 reads SGHTA; CDR2 reads FQGNSA. Trimming shortened V by 3 bases and J by 3 bases, and 18 bases separated the two germline ends. The CDR3 coding sequence is TGTGCCAGCAGCTTTAAGGGGGGTGGAAGGATTGGGGCCAACGTCCTGACTTTC. This codes for CASSFKGGGRIGANVLTF.

The chain couples TRBV29-1 to TRBJ2-1; D gene ambiguous. V was pared by 4 bases and J by 4 bases, with 8 bases between. Germline assignment: CDR1 SQVTM and CDR2 ANQGSEA. The CDR3 is made up of 12 amino acids. The CDR3 sequence: CSVAVGYNEQFF. CDR3 in DNA: TGCAGCGTTGCGGTCGGTTACAATGAGCAGTTCTTC.

This chain uses TRBV6-5 with TRBJ2-7, with D perhaps matching TRBD2 (6 bases). V was cut by 9 bases and J by 3 bases, with 18 bases left in between. Germline V lookup: CDR1 MNHEY, CDR2 SVGAGI. The CDR3 is 14 amino acids. DNA for the CDR3: TGTGCCAGTTCGCAAGCGGGTGTCAGCTACGAGCAGTACTTC. It codes for CASSQAGVSYEQYF.

The chain carries TRBV9 and TRBJ1-2; no clear D gene. Germline lookup yields CDR1 SGDLS and CDR2 YYNGEE. V was cut by 2 bases and J by 5 bases, with 16 bases left in between. CDR3 length: 15 amino acids. CDR3 sequence reads: CASSVTDRHAYGYTF. DNA of the CDR3: TGTGCCAGCAGCGTGACCGACCGCCATGCGTATGGCTACACCTTC.

The chain carries TRBV19 and TRBJ2-5, with 9 bases lining up with TRBD1. V was clipped by 6 bases and J by 5 bases; unmatched bases: 4. Per germline, CDR1 LNHDA and CDR2 SQIVND (reference sequence). The CDR3 is 13 residues long. Here the CDR3 DNA reads TGTGCCAGTAGCCGAGACAGGGGGGAGACCCAGTACTTC. This encodes CASSRDRGETQYF.